Listed here are 25 T cell receptor beta chains from one sample, sequenced in a study of blood T cell repertoires in COVID-19. Using immunoSEQ multiplex PCR, the repertoire was profiled, and TCRdb retains in-frame clones only, with some absent. The data hold about 360,000 clones, with around nine tenths observed a single time. What was sequenced was peripheral blood. Receptors originate from a human donor in a cohort sampled during active COVID-19.

This chain links TRBV4-2 with TRBJ2-1, with 11 bases matching TRBD2. V shed 0 bases, J shed 10 bases, and the junction held 8 bases outside the gene matches. The CDR3 extends over 16 amino acids. The germline V gene has CDR1 LGHNA and CDR2 YNFKEQ. The CDR3 spells CASSQDGGTSGREQFF. Here the CDR3 DNA reads TGTGCCAGCAGCCAAGATGGTGGGACTAGCGGTAGGGAGCAGTTCTTC.

The rearrangement links TRBV19 to TRBJ2-1; no firm D call. This CDR3 spans 11 amino acids. V lost 3 bases and J lost 7, with 4 bases in between. Germline CDR1 and CDR2: LNHDA and SQIVND (reference sequence). CDR3 sequence reads: CASSMANEQFF. Written as DNA, the CDR3 is TGTGCCAGTAGTATGGCTAATGAGCAGTTCTTC. Drawing the rest from reference TRBV19 and TRBJ2-1, the complete variable domain is DGGITQSPKYLFRKEGQNVTLSCEQNLNHDAMYWYRQDPGQGLRLIYYSQIVNDFQKGDIAEGYSVSREKKESFPLTVTSAQKNPTAFYLCASSMANEQFFGPGTRLTVL.

The chain combines TRBV29-1 with TRBJ2-7, with a weak D call TRBD2 (6 bases). The CDR3 runs 11 residues. CDR1 is SQVTM, CDR2 ANQGSEA, per germline. Trimming pared 4 bases from V and 5 bases from J, leaving 9 bases between. The CDR3 DNA follows: TGCAGCGTTGGATCGGGGGACGAGCAGTACTTC. It yields the protein CSVGSGDEQYF.

V and J are TRBV27 and TRBJ2-1, with 8 bases that match TRBD1. The CDR3 length is 16 residues. Germline V gives CDR1 MNHEY, CDR2 SMNVEV (reference sequence). V lost 5 bases and J lost 6; bases outside the gene matches: 12. The CDR3 DNA sequence: TGTGCCAGCAGTCCTTCACAGGGGGAAAGGTTCAATGAGCAGTTCTTC. Protein sequence: CASSPSQGERFNEQFF.

The V call is TRBV6-6, the J call TRBJ2-3, with TRBD1 identical over 7 bases. The CDR3 has 16 amino acids. Germline CDR1 MNHNY, CDR2 SVGAGI (reference sequence). The V gene end was trimmed by 5 bases and the J gene end by 0 bases; junction bases not matched to a gene: 8. CDR3 amino acids: CASSPPGQLSTDTQYF. In DNA, the CDR3 is TGTGCCAGCAGTCCCCCGGGACAGCTTAGCACAGATACGCAGTATTTT.

This chain links TRBV10-2 with TRBJ2-3; 11 bases map to TRBD2. The V segment lost 7 bases and the J segment 7 bases; nucleotides outside the gene matches: 7. Germline V gene sequence: CDR1 WSHSY, CDR2 SAAADI. The CDR3 extends over 14 amino acids. This CDR3 reads CASTPSGGRNTQYF. The CDR3 DNA is TGCGCCAGCACCCCTAGCGGGGGGAGAAATACGCAGTATTTT.

To note about this clone: At one of its ends the junction is not consistent with the germline gene, which may arise from a read error. V and J are TRBV5-1 and TRBJ1-5, with D unresolved. The CDR3 is 13 amino acids. Germline V gene data show CDR1 as SGHRS and CDR2 as YFSETQ. The CDR3 DNA sequence: TGCGCCAGCAGCTTGGATAGCCATCAGCCCCAGCATTTT. This codes for CASSLDSHQPQHF.

CDR3 sequence reads: CASSYDRGDAGELFF. The CDR3 DNA follows: TGTGCCAGCAGCTATGACAGGGGGGATGCCGGGGAGCTGTTTTTT. The chain links TRBV7-9 to TRBJ2-2, with TRBD1 identical over 9 bases. Germline loops: CDR1 SEHNR, CDR2 FQNEAQ (reference sequence). The CDR3 is made up of 15 amino acids. Trimming cost V 4 bases and J 6 bases; bases outside gene matches: 6.

The chain links TRBV19 to TRBJ2-3; 8 bases are a match to TRBD2. Germline V gives CDR1 LNHDA, CDR2 SQIVND (reference sequence). Unmatched junction bases numbered 5, after V lost 3 bases and J lost 0 bases. The CDR3 length is 16 residues. The CDR3 DNA reads TGTGCCAGTAGTATCGGAGCGGGGGTAAGCACAGATACGCAGTATTTT. As protein: CASSIGAGVSTDTQYF.

The sample holds one count of this clone. V usage is TRBV6-4 and J usage is TRBJ2-3, with 7 bases lining up with TRBD1. V was clipped by 8 bases and J by 2 bases; unmatched bases: 7. The CDR3 is 14 residues long. The germline CDR1 and CDR2 sequences are MRHNA and SNTAGT. This CDR3 reads CASGPGGNTDTQYF. The CDR3 DNA follows: TGTGCCAGCGGGCCAGGGGGAAACACAGATACGCAGTATTTT.

This clone has just one count. The chain couples TRBV19 to TRBJ2-3, with a tentative D call TRBD1 (6 bases). The germline V gene encodes CDR1 LNHDA and CDR2 SQIVND (reference sequence). The V and J ends lost 6 bases and 2 bases respectively, with 12 bases between them. The length of the CDR3 is 14 residues. CDR3: CASRPTGPTDTQYF. CDR3 nucleotide sequence: TGTGCCAGTAGACCGACAGGACCCACAGATACGCAGTATTTT.

The chain employs TRBV19 and TRBJ1-1; 10 bases map to TRBD1. The J segment lost 5 bases and the V segment lost 5 bases, leaving 11 bases of the junction unmatched. Germline CDR1 reads LNHDA; CDR2 reads SQIVND (reference sequence). There are 16 residues in the CDR3. CDR3: CASSLRTGGLVTEAFF. The CDR3, as DNA: TGTGCCAGTAGTCTCCGGACAGGGGGATTAGTGACTGAAGCTTTCTTT.

The chain has TRBV15 and TRBJ2-3; 13 bases align to TRBD2. The CDR3 is 15 amino acids. J gave up 4 bases and V 3 bases, and 1 base lay outside the gene matches. Germline loops: CDR1 LNHNV, CDR2 YYDKDF (reference sequence). CDR3 DNA: TGTGCCACCAGCAGGGGACTAGCGGGATCAGATACGCAGTATTTT. Translation gives CATSRGLAGSDTQYF.

The chain couples TRBV7-3 to TRBJ2-3; 8 bases are shared with TRBD1. The V gene's germline CDR1 is SGHTA and CDR2 FQGTGA. The CDR3 covers 17 residues. V trimming: 0 bases; J trimming: 5 bases; junction bases outside the gene matches: 10. The CDR3 DNA follows: TGTGCCAGCAGCTTAACGTTGCCAGGGGGCTTGGGAGATACGCAGTATTTT. Amino acid sequence: CASSLTLPGGLGDTQYF.

This clone appeared once. The rearrangement uses TRBV4-1 and TRBJ2-7; D possibly corresponds to TRBD2 (5 bases). V was shortened by 0 bases and J by 1 base, with 13 bases between the two germline ends. CDR1 MGHRA and CDR2 YSYEKL come from the germline V gene. This CDR3 comprises 16 residues. CDR3 coding DNA: TGCGCCAGCAGCCAAGATGAGTCACTAGATTCCTACGAGCAGTACTTC. This gives the protein CASSQDESLDSYEQYF.

V usage is TRBV28 and J usage is TRBJ2-2; D might be TRBD2 (5 bases). Germline CDR1 reads MDHEN; CDR2 reads SYDVKM. The CDR3 spans 14 residues. Trimming pared 6 bases from V and 4 bases from J, leaving 12 bases between. The chain's CDR3 is CASRPSSSTGELFF. CDR3 sequence (DNA): TGTGCCAGCAGGCCATCTAGCTCCACCGGGGAGCTGTTTTTT.

This clone was seen a single time. The chain couples TRBV7-9 to TRBJ2-5; maybe TRBD2 (7 bases). Germline loops: CDR1 SEHNR, CDR2 FQNEAQ (reference sequence). Trimming pared 5 bases from V and 1 base from J, leaving 17 bases between. This CDR3 comprises 16 residues. CDR3 protein: CASSPGWRGPQETQYF. The CDR3, as DNA: TGTGCCAGCAGCCCTGGTTGGCGGGGGCCCCAAGAGACCCAGTACTTC. Drawing the rest from reference TRBV7-9 and TRBJ2-5, the complete variable domain is DTGVSQNPRHKITKRGQNVTFRCDPISEHNRLYWYRQTLGQGPEFLTYFQNEAQLEKSRLLSDRFSAERPKGSFSTLEIQRTEQGDSAMYLCASSPGWRGPQETQYFGPGTRLLVL.

The gene calls are TRBV30 and TRBJ2-7; possibly TRBD2 for D (5 bases). There are 14 residues in the CDR3. Per germline, CDR1 GTSNPN and CDR2 SVGIG (reference sequence). The ends were cut back, 6 bases at V and 7 bases at J, with 22 bases in the middle. The CDR3 nucleotides are TGTGCCTGCGAGAGGGCGCAGTTAGGTGGGGAGCAGTACTTC. It encodes CACERAQLGGEQYF.

The V call is TRBV5-1, the J call TRBJ1-1; 10 nucleotides line up with TRBD1. Losses at the gene ends were 4 bases for V and 6 bases for J; bases not matched to a gene: 9. Germline CDR1 is SGHRS and CDR2 is YFSETQ. The CDR3 loop spans 15 amino acids. CDR3 nucleotide sequence: TGCGCCAGCAGCGTCCCGGGACAGGGGTTTCCTGAAGCTTTCTTT. Translating gives CASSVPGQGFPEAFF.

The chain links TRBV10-1 to TRBJ2-7; 10 nucleotides line up with TRBD2. CDR1 WNHNN and CDR2 SYGVQD come from the germline V gene (reference sequence). V trimming: 5 bases; J trimming: 2 bases; junction bases outside the gene matches: 3. This CDR3 has 14 amino acids. The CDR3 DNA reads as TGCGCCAGCAGTACTAGCGGGGCGACCTACGAGCAGTACTTC. Translating gives CASSTSGATYEQYF.

This clone was detected a few times. The gene calls are TRBV29-1 and TRBJ1-5; D perhaps matches TRBD1 (5 bases). Trimming left V 1 base short and J 9 bases short, with 13 bases between. Germline loops: CDR1 SQVTM, CDR2 ANQGSEA. This CDR3 spans 13 amino acids. The chain's CDR3 is CSVEVQGGGPQHF. For the CDR3, the DNA is TGCAGCGTTGAAGTCCAGGGAGGAGGGCCCCAGCATTTT.

Details on this clone: The same CDR3 arises from other DNA sequences in this sample as well. The chain carries TRBV14 and TRBJ2-3, with D perhaps TRBD1 (6 bases). The V end lost 4 bases, the J end lost 0 bases, and 8 bases lay between the germline ends. Germline V lookup: CDR1 SGHDN, CDR2 FVKESK. This CDR3 contains 14 residues. The CDR3 DNA follows: TGTGCCAGCAGCCCCGGACAGAGCACAGATACGCAGTATTTT. Translation gives CASSPGQSTDTQYF.

This clone was detected once. The chain links TRBV6-2 or TRBV6-3 to TRBJ2-3; possibly TRBD2 for D (6 bases). Trimming took 6 bases from V and 14 from J, leaving 21 bases between them. From germline, CDR1 is MNHEY and CDR2 SVGEGT. The CDR3 extends over 13 amino acids. CDR3 residues: CASSSTGTQRRYF. Here the CDR3 DNA reads TGTGCCAGCAGCTCCACCGGGACTCAGAGGCGGTATTTT.

This chain joins TRBV7-9 and TRBJ2-5; 7 bases align to TRBD2. Looked up from germline, CDR1 is SEHNR and CDR2 is FQNEAQ (reference sequence). The CDR3 has 14 amino acids. Trimming took 2 bases from V and 1 from J; bases not matched to a gene: 1. CDR3 amino acids: CASSLTSVQETQYF. The CDR3 coding sequence is TGTGCCAGCAGCTTAACTAGCGTCCAAGAGACCCAGTACTTC.

The genes are TRBV30 and TRBJ1-2, with 7 nucleotides matching TRBD1. Germline V gives CDR1 GTSNPN, CDR2 SVGIG (reference sequence). The CDR3 covers 12 residues. The V and J ends lost 4 bases and 7 bases, in that order; junction bases with no gene match: 6. The CDR3 protein is CAWNRGLGGYTF. DNA of the CDR3: TGTGCCTGGAACAGGGGACTAGGTGGCTACACCTTC.